These 25 T cell receptor gamma chains were sequenced from one sample in a study of γδ T cells in repeated Plasmodium falciparum infection. TCRdb re-called the multiplex PCR reads through CATT. The sample lists some 32,000 gamma-chain clones; more than 1.4% were seen once. Gammadelta T cells were flow-sorted from PBMC into Vgamma9/Vdelta2+ and Vdelta2-negative populations for bulk analysis. The sample taken for sequencing was gamma-delta T cells from blood. The receptors derive from a pool of human donors (malaria-infected and uninfected, not separated).

On this clone: This likely traces to a read error, being one base from a far larger clone. Other DNA sequences in this specimen translate into the identical CDR3. This chain connects TRGV2 to TRGJP2. No J gene is reported in TCRdb; it was inferred here by comparing the DNA with germline. The CDR3 extends over 12 amino acids. Germline values: CDR1 EGSNGY, CDR2 YDSYNSKV. The ends lost 4 bases at V and 10 bases at J; junction bases unmatched: 6. DNA of the CDR3: TGTGCCACCTGGGATGGGCCTTGGATCAAGACGTTT. As protein: CATWDGPWIKTF.

In this sample, this clone turned up many times. One base separates it from a far larger clone, so it is likely a read error. The same CDR3 can be traced to other DNA sequences in this sample. The chain recombines TRGV4 with TRGJ1 or TRGJ2. TCRdb is silent on the J gene; assignment here came from matching the DNA to germline. The CDR3 sequence is 13 residues long. Germline CDR1 and CDR2: EGSTGY and YDSYTSSV. V was clipped by 2 bases and J by 5 bases; unmatched bases: 6. The CDR3 region has the DNA TGTGCCACCTGGGATGTTCCCCATTATAAGAAACTCTTT. Its translation: CATWDVPHYKKLF.

Comment on this clone: This is likely an artifact of a read error, given a far larger clone one base away. The same CDR3 arises from other DNA sequences in this sample as well. V usage is TRGV9 and J usage is TRGJP. Since TCRdb gives no J gene, matching the DNA to germline was used here to assign it. Germline values: CDR1 GITISATS, CDR2 ISYDGTV (reference sequence). CDR3 length: 18 residues. The J segment lost 7 bases and the V segment lost 3 bases, leaving 12 bases of the junction unmatched. This CDR3 is CALWENYAGELGKKIKVF. The DNA for the CDR3 is TGTGCCTTGTGGGAGAACTATGCGGGGGAGTTGGGCAAAAAAATCAAGGTATTT.

This clone was counted only a few times. TCRdb pairs this DNA with a much larger clone's protein that differs at residue 3, likely a read error; the protein shown was translated from the DNA. The CDR3 nucleotides are TGTGCCGCCTGGGTCCGCAGAGGTTATTATAAGAAACTCTTT. It translates to CAAWVRRGYYKKLF. The chain couples TRGV4 to TRGJ1 or TRGJ2. The J gene comes from matching the DNA to germline here; TCRdb lacks it. The germline V gene has CDR1 EGSTGY and CDR2 YDSYTSSV. The CDR3 length is 14 residues.

This chain links TRGV4 with TRGJ1 or TRGJ2. The J gene was not available in TCRdb and was assigned here by matching the DNA to germline segments. This CDR3 has 12 amino acids. The ends lost 6 bases at V and 10 bases at J; junction bases unmatched: 12. Germline CDR1 is EGSTGY and CDR2 is YDSYTSSV. The CDR3 here is CATWMGTTKKLF. The CDR3 nucleotides are TGTGCCACCTGGATGGGCACGACAAAGAAACTCTTT.

As concerns this clone: A far larger clone lies a single base away; this is likely a read error. V gene TRGV3 combines with J gene TRGJP2. The J gene was missing in TCRdb and was found by matching the end of the DNA to germline. The CDR3 runs to 13 residues. The J segment lost 7 bases and the V segment lost 10 bases, leaving 12 bases of the junction unmatched. The germline V gene has CDR1 VTNTFY and CDR2 YDVSTARD (reference sequence). DNA for the CDR3: TGTGCCACTTGGTATACCTCTGATTGGATCAAGACGTTT. Residues: CATWYTSDWIKTF.

Concerning this clone: With a far larger clone one base away, a read error is the likely cause. The same CDR3 is also encoded by other DNA sequences in this sample. The V and J genes are TRGV9 and TRGJ1 or TRGJ2. No J gene is reported in TCRdb; it was inferred here by comparing the DNA with germline. Germline V gives CDR1 GITISATS, CDR2 ISYDGTV (reference sequence). V dropped 1 base and J dropped 4; count of bases not matched to a gene: 13. The CDR3 extends over 16 amino acids. This CDR3 is CALWEVIGGAYYKKLF. As DNA, the CDR3 is TGTGCCTTGTGGGAGGTCATCGGGGGAGCCTATTATAAGAAACTCTTT.

This clone was counted between two and nine times. The rearrangement joins TRGV9 to TRGJP. The J gene is not listed in TCRdb, so it was assigned here from a DNA match to germline. Per the germline V gene, CDR1 is GITISATS and CDR2 is ISYDGTV (reference sequence). The CDR3 is made up of 16 amino acids. The ends lost 3 bases at V and 16 bases at J; junction bases unmatched: 15. The CDR3 spells CALWETPGWAKKIKVF. The CDR3 DNA reads as TGTGCCTTGTGGGAGACCCCAGGTTGGGCAAAAAAAATCAAGGTATTT.

This clone has a count of ten or more. The amino acid sequence in TCRdb belongs to a much larger clone and departs from this DNA's translation at residue 6, likely a sequencing read error; the sequence shown is translated from the DNA. The rearrangement joins TRGV9 to TRGJP. Here the J gene was assigned by germline matching of the DNA, as TCRdb has none. The junction had 7 bases not matched to a gene; V was cut back by 4 bases and J by 7 bases. The CDR3 loop spans 16 amino acids. Looked up from germline, CDR1 is GITISATS and CDR2 is ISYDGTV (reference sequence). The CDR3 region has the DNA TGTGCCTTGTGGGAAGGGCTCGAGTTGGGCAAAAAAATCAAGGTATTT. Translation gives CALWEGLELGKKIKVF.

About this clone itself: TCRdb's protein for this DNA is that of a much larger clone and differs from the translation at residue 5, likely a read error; the protein shown is the DNA translation. The chain links TRGV4 to TRGJP2. TCRdb leaves out the J gene; it was filled in here by matching the DNA to germline. CDR3 size: 18 residues. Germline CDR1 EGSTGY, CDR2 YDSYTSSV. The CDR3 sequence: CATWYGLALYSSDWIKTF. CDR3 nucleotide sequence: TGTGCCACCTGGTATGGGCTCGCCCTATATAGTAGTGATTGGATCAAGACGTTT.

This clone was counted at least ten times. In the same sample, other DNA sequences code for this CDR3. The chain has TRGV3 and TRGJ1 or TRGJ2. The CDR3 runs to 13 residues. Germline CDR1 reads VTNTFY; CDR2 reads YDVSTARD (reference sequence). V lost 0 bases and J lost 7; bases outside the gene matches: 6. CDR3 in amino acids: CATWDRPRYKKLF. CDR3 in DNA: TGTGCCACCTGGGACAGGCCCAGGTATAAGAAACTCTTT.

Ten or more counts support this clone. The TCRdb record carries a much larger clone's protein, which differs from this DNA's translation at residue 11; a read error is the likely cause, and the protein listed here is the DNA translation. The V gene is given as TRGV3, and no J gene call is available. CDR1 VTNTFY and CDR2 YDVSTARD come from the germline V gene (reference sequence). The CDR3 covers 13 residues. CDR3 residues: CATWDLIDWIETF. In nucleotides, the CDR3 is TGTGCCACCTGGGACCTGATTGATTGGATCGAGACGTTT.

In the case of this clone: Translating this DNA gives a protein that differs at residue 11 from the TCRdb one, which belongs to a much larger clone; a read error is likely, and the protein shown is this translation. The CDR3 here is CATWDTLNYYEKLF. CDR3 sequence (DNA): TGTGCCACCTGGGACACCCTGAATTATTATGAGAAACTCTTT. The V call is TRGV4, the J call TRGJ1 or TRGJ2. The J gene, not given by TCRdb, was assigned here from a germline match of the nucleotide sequence. This CDR3 is built from 14 residues. Germline-derived CDR1 and CDR2 are EGSTGY and YDSYTSSV.

This clone appeared many times. The protein TCRdb lists belongs to a much larger clone and differs from this DNA's translation at residue 4, which points to a read error; the protein shown is made from the DNA. The chain joins TRGV2 to TRGJ1 or TRGJ2. TCRdb leaves out the J gene; it was filled in here by matching the DNA to germline. This CDR3 contains 12 residues. Looked up from germline, CDR1 is EGSNGY and CDR2 is YDSYNSKV. The CDR3 DNA reads TGTGCCACCGGGGACGGGGATAGTGCGAAACTCTTT. This encodes CATGDGDSAKLF.

The sample holds many counts of this clone. This rearrangement joins TRGV5 to TRGJ1 or TRGJ2. Trimming removed 0 bases from V and 11 bases from J; junction bases left unmatched: 4. This CDR3 contains 11 residues. CDR1 VINAFY and CDR2 YDVSNSKD come from the germline V gene. CDR3: CATWDRLEKLF. CDR3 bases: TGTGCCACCTGGGACAGGCTGGAGAAACTCTTT.

This clone showed up many times. The TCRdb protein comes from a much larger clone and disagrees with this DNA's translation at residue 7, likely due to a read error; the protein given here is derived from the DNA. The rearrangement joins TRGV9 to TRGJ1 or TRGJ2. The J gene is not listed in TCRdb, so it was assigned here from a DNA match to germline. J was trimmed by 4 bases and V by 0 bases; bases with no gene match: 9. Germline CDR1 is GITISATS and CDR2 is ISYDGTV (reference sequence). CDR3 length: 15 amino acids. CDR3 region: CALWEVFIQYYKKLF. The CDR3 coding sequence is TGTGCCTTGTGGGAGGTGTTCATCCAATATTATAAGAAACTCTTT.

Concerning this clone itself: A far bigger clonotype differs at one base, so this is likely a read error. The sample carries other DNA sequences with the same CDR3. The chain employs TRGV9 and TRGJ1 or TRGJ2. Germline matching of the DNA provided the J gene here, since TCRdb leaves it blank. The CDR3 extends over 13 amino acids. V was pared by 4 bases and J by 7 bases, with 10 bases of the junction left unmatched. The V gene's germline CDR1 is GITISATS and CDR2 ISYDGTV (reference sequence). The CDR3 loop reads CALWDLGGYKKLF. CDR3 DNA sequence: TGTGCCTTGTGGGACCTTGGGGGCTATAAGAAACTCTTT.

This clone has at least ten counts. This DNA's translation differs at residue 3 from TCRdb's protein, which comes from a much larger clone; a read error is likely, and the protein shown is translated from the DNA. V is TRGV9 and J is TRGJ1 or TRGJ2. The J gene comes from matching the DNA to germline here; TCRdb lacks it. Germline CDR1 is GITISATS and CDR2 is ISYDGTV (reference sequence). The CDR3 totals 13 residues. CDR3 region: CASWEVRFYKKLF. Here the CDR3 DNA reads TGTGCCTCGTGGGAGGTGCGGTTCTATAAGAAACTCTTT.

About this clone: TCRdb has a much larger clone's protein, which differs at residue 2 from the translation of this DNA, likely because of a read error; what is shown is the protein translated from the DNA. The chain employs TRGV9 and TRGJ1 or TRGJ2. Here the J gene came from matching the DNA to germline, since TCRdb omits it. This CDR3 spans 12 amino acids. The germline V gene has CDR1 GITISATS and CDR2 ISYDGTV (reference sequence). The CDR3: CTLWKPYYKKLF. Here the CDR3 DNA reads TGTACCTTGTGGAAACCGTATTATAAGAAACTCTTT.

As to this clone: A far larger clone is one base from this, pointing to a likely read error. Other DNA sequences in the sample encode the same CDR3. This chain uses TRGV9 with TRGJ1 or TRGJ2. The J gene is absent in TCRdb and was assigned here via DNA matching to germline. This CDR3 is built from 11 residues. The V gene's germline CDR1 is GITISATS and CDR2 ISYDGTV (reference sequence). J gave up 0 bases and V 10 bases, and 3 bases lay outside the gene matches. The CDR3 loop is CAFLNYYKKLF. The CDR3 nucleotides read TGTGCCTTCCTGAATTATTATAAGAAACTCTTT.

This clone came up a few times. The chain uses TRGV5 and TRGJP2. The J gene, absent from TCRdb, was called here by matching the DNA to germline. V lost 9 bases, J lost 13 bases, and 8 bases stayed unmatched. This CDR3 has 10 amino acids. Germline-derived CDR1 and CDR2 are VINAFY and YDVSNSKD. The CDR3 DNA follows: TGTGCCACCGCTAGGGAGATCAAGACGTTT. Amino acid sequence: CATAREIKTF.

Notes on this clone: TCRdb shows a much larger clone's protein in place of this DNA's translation, and the two differ at residues 5 and 8, likely through a read error; the protein shown is translated from the DNA. This sequence joins TRGV2 and TRGJ1 or TRGJ2. The J segment lost 7 bases and the V segment lost 4 bases, leaving 10 bases of the junction unmatched. CDR1 is EGSNGY, CDR2 YDSYNSKV, per germline. This CDR3 is built from 13 residues. The CDR3 bases are TGTGCCACCTGGGAGGAGGAGTTGTATAAGAAACTCTTT. This encodes CATWEEELYKKLF.

This clone has a count of ten or more. The protein recorded in TCRdb matches a much larger clone and deviates from this DNA's translation at residue 5, suggesting a read error; the protein here is obtained by translating the DNA. The gene calls are TRGV2 and TRGJ1 or TRGJ2. The CDR3 consists of 12 residues. Germline V gene lookup returns CDR1 EGSNGY and CDR2 YDSYNSKV. The CDR3 here is CATWNGDSAKLF. In DNA form, the CDR3 reads TGTGCCACCTGGAACGGGGATAGTGCGAAACTCTTT.

The table lists this clone with a few counts. The TCRdb record carries a much larger clone's protein, which differs from this DNA's translation at residue 2; a read error is the likely cause, and the protein listed here is the DNA translation. The V call is TRGV8, the J call TRGJ1 or TRGJ2. In the absence of a J gene in TCRdb, the DNA was matched to germline to assign it here. From germline, CDR1 is VENAVY and CDR2 YDSYNSRV. The CDR3 runs 13 residues. In DNA form, the CDR3 reads TGTACCACCTGGGATAGAAAATATTATAAGAAACTCTTT. It yields the protein CTTWDRKYYKKLF.

This clone showed up just a few times. The protein TCRdb gives is from a much larger clone and does not agree with this DNA's translation at residue 6, likely a read error; the protein shown here comes from the DNA. The J gene is TRGJP, the V gene TRGV9. The J gene is absent in TCRdb and was assigned here via DNA matching to germline. J gave up 3 bases and V 4 bases, and 9 bases lay outside the gene matches. Looked up from germline, CDR1 is GITISATS and CDR2 is ISYDGTV (reference sequence). The CDR3 extends over 18 amino acids. CDR3 DNA: TGTGCCTTGTGGGACCCAAACCAGCAAGAGTTGGGCAAAAAAATCAAGGTATTT. Translation: CALWDPNQQELGKKIKVF.